The clone carrying this T cell receptor (beta chain) was picked up a small number of times. The antigen remains unidentified. TCRdb processed the 5' RACE reads anew with MiXCR; each CDR3 protein has one entry. The sample consists of approximately 410,000 distinct CDR3 sequences, approximately 18% of them appearing once. The sample comes from a study of identical twins. V dropped 3 bases and J dropped 5 bases, with 19 bases sitting between them. Germline-derived CDR1 and CDR2 are LGHNA and YNFKEQ. The CDR3 totals 17 residues. Study results and limitations: Analyses of zero insertions could be partly confounded by invariant MAIT and iNKT cells.

The source material was naive T cells sorted from blood. The TCR sequence derives from a man aged 50 to 60 in good health. The chain couples TRBV4-2 to TRBJ2-2, with a tentative D call TRBD1 (5 bases). CDR3 sequence reads: CASSHPDRDLKTGELFF. The CDR3 DNA reads TGTGCCAGCAGCCACCCCGACAGAGATTTGAAAACCGGGGAGCTGTTTTTT.